The clone carrying this T cell receptor beta chain has more than one count but fewer than ten. No conserved phenylalanine or tryptophan is present at the end of the CDR3, so a read error is the likely explanation. RNA transcripts provided the source from which TCR beta CDR3 regions were amplified. TCR CDR3 underwent first-round RT-PCR with the HTBI primer set. TCRdb fed the multiplex PCR reads into MiXCR, producing one record per CDR3 protein. The repertoire holds around 240,000 distinct CDR3 sequences, with about 14% as singletons. The sample is drawn from a study of T cells in Graves' hyperthyroidism and ophthalmopathy. The CDR3 length is 14 residues. Germline V gene sequence: CDR1 DFQATT, CDR2 SNEGSKA (reference sequence). V shed 1 base and J shed 0 bases, with 9 bases lying between them. Diagnoses used clinical symptoms, serum thyroxine and TRAb, thyroid ultrasound and orbital computed tomography.

This receptor was identified in a woman aged 40-49 years with Graves' hyperthyroidism that later progressed to Graves' ophthalmopathy. Material: blood. This chain connects TRBV20-1 to TRBJ1-1, with D tentatively TRBD1 (5 bases). CDR3 amino acids: CSARGGTVNTEAFI. The CDR3 DNA follows: TGCAGTGCTAGAGGAGGGACCGTGAACACTGAAGCTTTCATT.